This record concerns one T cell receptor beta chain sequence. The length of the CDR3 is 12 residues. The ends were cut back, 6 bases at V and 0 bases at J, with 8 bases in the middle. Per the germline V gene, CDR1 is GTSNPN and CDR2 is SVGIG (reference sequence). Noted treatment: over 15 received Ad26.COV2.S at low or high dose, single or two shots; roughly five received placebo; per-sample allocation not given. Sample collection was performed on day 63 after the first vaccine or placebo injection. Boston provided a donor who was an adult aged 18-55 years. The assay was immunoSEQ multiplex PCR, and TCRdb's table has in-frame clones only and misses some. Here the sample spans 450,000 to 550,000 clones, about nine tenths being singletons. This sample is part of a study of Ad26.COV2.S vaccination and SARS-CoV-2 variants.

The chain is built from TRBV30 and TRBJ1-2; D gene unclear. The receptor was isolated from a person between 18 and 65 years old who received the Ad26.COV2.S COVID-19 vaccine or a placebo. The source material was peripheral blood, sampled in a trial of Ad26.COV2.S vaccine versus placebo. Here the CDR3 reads CACRFPNYGYTF. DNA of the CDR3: TGTGCCTGCCGATTTCCTAACTATGGCTACACCTTC.